This paragraph reports one T cell receptor beta chain. Antigen specificity is unknown. This sample stems from a study of CD4+ T cells in melanoma. Findings and caveats of the study: CD8+ T cell, macrophage and B cell function reportedly correlated with neoantigen-specific CD4+ T cells. Reportedly, melanoma neoantigen-specific CD4+ T cells showed varied differentiation states.

Trimming pared 7 bases from V and 5 bases from J, leaving 35 bases between. CDR3 size: 21 residues. The germline gives CDR1 WNHNN, CDR2 SYGVQD (reference sequence). Measured with immunoSEQ multiplex PCR; TCRdb has only the in-frame clones, and not every one. Here the sample spans around 100,000 clones, approximately 90% being singletons. The clonotype was recovered from a human donor with melanoma. Sequences were obtained from peripheral blood. The chain has TRBV10-1 and TRBJ2-2; TRBD1 might be the D (5 bases). The CDR3 bases are TGCGCCAGCACGCCAGGACAAAAGGGCCCAATGAATAAGGGCAAAACCGGGGAGCTGTTTTTT. Translating it yields CASTPGQKGPMNKGKTGELFF.